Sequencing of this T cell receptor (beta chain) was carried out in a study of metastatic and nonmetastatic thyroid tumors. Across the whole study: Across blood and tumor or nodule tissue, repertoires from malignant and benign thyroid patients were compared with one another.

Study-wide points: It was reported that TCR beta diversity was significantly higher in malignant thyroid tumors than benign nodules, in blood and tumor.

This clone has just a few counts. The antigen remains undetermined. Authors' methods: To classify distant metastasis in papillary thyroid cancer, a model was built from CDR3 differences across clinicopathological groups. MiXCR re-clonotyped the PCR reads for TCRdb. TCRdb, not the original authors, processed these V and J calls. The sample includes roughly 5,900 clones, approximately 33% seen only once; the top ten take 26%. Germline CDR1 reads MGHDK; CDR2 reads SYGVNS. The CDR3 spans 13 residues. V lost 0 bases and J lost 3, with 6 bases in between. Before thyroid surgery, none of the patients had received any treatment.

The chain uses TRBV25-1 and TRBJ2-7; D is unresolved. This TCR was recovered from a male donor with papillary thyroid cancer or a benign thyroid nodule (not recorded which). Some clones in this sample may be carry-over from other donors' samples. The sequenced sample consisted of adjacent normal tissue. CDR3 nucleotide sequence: TGTGCCAGCAGTGAATATGGTGACTACGAGCAGTACTTC. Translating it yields CASSEYGDYEQYF.